The T cell receptor (beta chain) under discussion was sequenced for a study of T cell repertoires in aging, cancer and after chemotherapy. Study information: Healthy donor repertoires were recorded over several months to years and showed clear clonal overlap.

Study results and limitations: In each cancer cohort, median generation probability increased across chemotherapy, suggesting thymic output rebounded. Age-matched healthy donors had significantly more diverse, less clonal blood TCR repertoires than untreated cancer patients. Healthy donors lost TCR diversity with age mainly through richness, cancer patients through richness and evenness.

Turning to this clonotype: Antigen unknown.

TCR beta rearrangements were amplified from peripheral blood genomic DNA. V lost 3 bases and J 6 bases, leaving 9 bases between the germline ends. Germline V gives CDR1 SGHTA, CDR2 FQGTGA. The length of the CDR3 is 13 residues. Rearranged V-D-J TRB sequences were amplified with a mixed TRB-A/B primer pool. A single record per CDR3 protein comes from TCRdb applying MiXCR to the multiplex PCR reads. The data contain some 10,000 distinct CDR3 sequences, less than 55% of them singletons. V and J are TRBV7-3 and TRBJ2-1, with D unclear. The sequenced sample consisted of blood. The receptor was derived from a human donor in good health. The CDR3 region has the DNA TGTGCCAGCAGCTTGGCCCTGGGCAATGAGCAGTTCTTC. Residues: CASSLALGNEQFF.